This T cell receptor beta chain was obtained from a study of vaccination and CD4 T cells after COVID-19. Study context: Recovered-phase convalescent patients showed SARS-CoV-2 positivity by nasal swab PCR; 9 or 10 were mild, one severe. Researchers treated cells with overlapping spike peptides taken from SARS-CoV-2, HCoV-NL63, HCoV-OC43 and HCoV-229E. Notes on the study in general: Apart from involving relatively few convalescent patients, the work omitted early post-infection timepoints.

This CDR3 is built from 16 residues. Germline CDR1 reads SGHKS; CDR2 reads YYEKEE (reference sequence). The V end was cut by 4 bases, the J end by 1 base, with 14 bases between. Treatment reported: roughly nine-day PBMC culture with coronavirus spike peptide pools or control peptides (ViraFEST assay). With regard to this clonotype: Its antigen remains unidentified.

Cultured CD4+ T-cell DNA underwent Oncomine TCR Beta short-read sequencing. The authors extracted genomic DNA from cultured CD4+ T cells. A single record per CDR3 protein comes from TCRdb applying MiXCR to the PCR reads. The sample has over 15,000 distinct CDR3 sequences, 73% seen once; the top ten hold approximately 4.6%. The sample consisted of CD4+ T cells from blood, cultured in vitro. The chain uses TRBV5-5 and TRBJ2-2; D could derive from TRBD1 or TRBD2 (6 bases each). The source of this sequence is a human donor who had recovered from COVID-19. The CDR3 DNA reads TGTGCCAGCAGCACCGAGGGGGGCCTGAACACCGGGGAGCTGTTTTTT. This translates into CASSTEGGLNTGELFF.